This TCR beta chain emerged from a study of blood T cell repertoires in COVID-19. Study details: Specimens from acute and convalescent COVID-19 originated in the United States, Italy and Spain. PBMCs, B-cell-depleted T cells, or T cells provided the cDNA or gDNA that made up the material.

In the authors' methods: Counts of nucleated cells, estimated from reference gene primer amplification, were obtained. The method was immunoSEQ multiplex PCR; TCRdb's version includes in-frame clones alone and lacks a portion of them. The V and J calls and clone size come from that table; D and trimming were worked out from the DNA. The profile shows over 250,000 clones, approximately 89% of them singletons. This clone was observed a single time. V gave up 3 bases and J gave up 0 bases, with 14 bases separating them. Germline assignment: CDR1 SGHVS and CDR2 FQNEAQ. This CDR3 is 16 amino acids long. This receptor was taken from a woman between 45 and 60 years old with acute or convalescent COVID-19. Sequencing was performed on peripheral blood. V and J are TRBV7-8 and TRBJ1-2, with D perhaps matching TRBD1 (5 bases). The CDR3, as DNA: TGTGCCAGCAGCTTTGCCCAAGGGGATTCTAACTATGGCTACACCTTC. Translating gives CASSFAQGDSNYGYTF.